Described below is a single T cell receptor (beta chain) sequence and its context. This sample was included in a study of blood T cell repertoires in COVID-19. The wider study: The samples span acute and convalescent COVID-19 from the United States, Italy and Spain. Sample material is recorded as cDNA or gDNA derived from T cells, B-cell-depleted T cells, or PBMCs.

The CDR3 is 13 residues long. V dropped 5 bases and J dropped 0 bases, with 7 bases sitting between them. Looked up from germline, CDR1 is LNHDA and CDR2 is SQIVND (reference sequence). Methods used by the authors: Amplification of reference gene primers was used by the study to estimate nucleated cell counts. The data were produced by immunoSEQ multiplex PCR, yet TCRdb's version contains in-frame clones alone and is incomplete. From that table come the V and J calls and clone size; the DNA was used to work out D and trimming. Among 250,000 or so clones, about 90% were seen once, and the ten largest hold 6.2%.

The chain has TRBV19 and TRBJ1-1; D is possibly TRBD1 (6 bases). Sequencing used peripheral blood. This TCR was recovered from a man aged 55 to 70 with acute or convalescent COVID-19. The CDR3 DNA sequence: TGTGCCAGTAGTGCAGGGGTGAACACTGAAGCTTTCTTT. Protein product: CASSAGVNTEAFF.